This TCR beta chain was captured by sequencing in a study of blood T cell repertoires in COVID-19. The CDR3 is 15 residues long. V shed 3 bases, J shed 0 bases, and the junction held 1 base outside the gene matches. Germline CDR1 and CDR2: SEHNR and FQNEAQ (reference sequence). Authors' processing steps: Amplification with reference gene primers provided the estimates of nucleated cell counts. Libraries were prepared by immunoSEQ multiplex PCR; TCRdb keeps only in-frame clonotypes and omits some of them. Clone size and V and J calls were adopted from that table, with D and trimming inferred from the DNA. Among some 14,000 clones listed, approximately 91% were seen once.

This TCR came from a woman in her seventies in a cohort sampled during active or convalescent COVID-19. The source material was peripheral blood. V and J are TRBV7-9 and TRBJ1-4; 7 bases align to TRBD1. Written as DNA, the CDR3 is TGTGCCAGCAGCTTGGGACAGACAACTAATGAAAAACTGTTTTTT. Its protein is CASSLGQTTNEKLFF. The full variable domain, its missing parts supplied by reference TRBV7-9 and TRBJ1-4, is DTGVSQNPRHKITKRGQNVTFRCDPISEHNRLYWYRQTLGQGPEFLTYFQNEAQLEKSRLLSDRFSAERPKGSFSTLEIQRTEQGDSAMYLCASSLGQTTNEKLFFGSGTQLSVL.